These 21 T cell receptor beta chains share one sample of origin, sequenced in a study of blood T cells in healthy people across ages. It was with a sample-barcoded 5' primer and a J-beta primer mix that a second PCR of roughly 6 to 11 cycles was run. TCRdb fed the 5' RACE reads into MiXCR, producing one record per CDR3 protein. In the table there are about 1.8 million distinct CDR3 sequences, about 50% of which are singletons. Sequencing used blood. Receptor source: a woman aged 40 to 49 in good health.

CDR3 sequence reads: CASSLYRGKTQYF. CDR3 DNA sequence: TGTGCCAGCAGTTTATATCGAGGGAAGACCCAGTACTTC. This rearrangement joins TRBV27 to TRBJ2-7; D might be TRBD2 (5 bases). The assigned J gene may be wrong: the sequence end matches TRBJ2-5 better. The CDR3 has 13 residues. CDR1 is MNHEY and CDR2 is SMNVEV in the germline V gene (reference sequence).

The DNA of the CDR3 is TGTGCCAGCAGCCAAGATGGGCTAGCGGGAGCTATGCAAGAGACCCAGTACTTC. Its translation is CASSQDGLAGAMQETQYF. The chain carries TRBV4-2 and TRBJ2-5, with 10 bases matching TRBD2. Germline V gene data show CDR1 as LGHNA and CDR2 as YNFKEQ. CDR3 length: 18 amino acids. With V trimmed by 0 bases and J by 2 bases, 9 bases remained unmatched.

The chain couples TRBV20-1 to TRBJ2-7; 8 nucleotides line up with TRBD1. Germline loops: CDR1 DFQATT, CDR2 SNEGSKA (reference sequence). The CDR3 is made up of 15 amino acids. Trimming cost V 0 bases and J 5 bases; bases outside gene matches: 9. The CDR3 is CSAREGRGLGHEQYF. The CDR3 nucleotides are TGCAGTGCTAGAGAGGGCAGGGGGCTTGGCCACGAGCAGTACTTC.

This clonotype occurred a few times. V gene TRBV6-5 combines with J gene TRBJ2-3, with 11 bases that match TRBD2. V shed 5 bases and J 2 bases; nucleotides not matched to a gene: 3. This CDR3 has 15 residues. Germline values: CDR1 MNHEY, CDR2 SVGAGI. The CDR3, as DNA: TGTGCCAGCAGTAGACTAGCGGGGAACACAGATACGCAGTATTTT. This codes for CASSRLAGNTDTQYF.

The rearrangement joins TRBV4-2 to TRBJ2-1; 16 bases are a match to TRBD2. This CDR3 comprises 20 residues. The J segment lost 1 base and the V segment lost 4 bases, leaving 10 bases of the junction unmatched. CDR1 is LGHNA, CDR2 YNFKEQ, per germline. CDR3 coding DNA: TGTGCCAGCAGCCTAACCGGGACTAGCGGGGGGGTGAAGTCCTACAATGAGCAGTTCTTC. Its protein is CASSLTGTSGGVKSYNEQFF.

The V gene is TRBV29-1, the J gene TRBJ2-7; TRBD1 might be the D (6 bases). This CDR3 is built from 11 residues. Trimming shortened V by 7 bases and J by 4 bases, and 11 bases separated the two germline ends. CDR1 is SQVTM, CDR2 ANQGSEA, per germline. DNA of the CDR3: TGCAGCGGCCAACAGGGATACGAGCAGTACTTC. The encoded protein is CSGQQGYEQYF.

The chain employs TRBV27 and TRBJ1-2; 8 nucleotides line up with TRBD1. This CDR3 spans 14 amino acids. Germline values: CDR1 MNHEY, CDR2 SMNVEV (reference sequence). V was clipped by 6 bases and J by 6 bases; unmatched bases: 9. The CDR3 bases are TGTGCCAGCAGGACCAGGGGGCCGGGGGATGGCTACACCTTC. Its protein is CASRTRGPGDGYTF.

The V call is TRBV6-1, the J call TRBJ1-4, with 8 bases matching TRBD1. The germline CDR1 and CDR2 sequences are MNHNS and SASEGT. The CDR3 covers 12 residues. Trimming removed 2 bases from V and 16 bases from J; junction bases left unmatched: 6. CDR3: CASSEPGGFRFF. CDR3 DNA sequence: TGTGCCAGCAGTGAACCAGGGGGCTTTAGGTTTTTT.

The CDR3 nucleotides read TGTGCCAGCAGCCAAGATCAGAACTCTGGGGCCAACGTCCTGACTTTC. Amino acid sequence: CASSQDQNSGANVLTF. The chain uses TRBV4-2 and TRBJ2-6; D gene unclear. CDR1 and CDR2 (germline): LGHNA, YNFKEQ. V was pared by 0 bases and J by 0 bases, with 6 bases between. This CDR3 has 16 residues.

This chain's CDR3 is CASRGWDTEAFF. The DNA of the CDR3 is TGTGCCAGCCGCGGGTGGGACACTGAAGCTTTCTTT. The V gene is TRBV28, the J gene TRBJ1-1; D gene ambiguous. Trimming took 8 bases from V and 3 from J, leaving 10 bases between them. The CDR3 has 12 amino acids. CDR1 MDHEN and CDR2 SYDVKM come from the germline V gene. Based on the CDR3 plus reference TRBV28 and TRBJ1-1, the full variable domain is DVKVTQSSRYLVKRTGEKVFLECVQDMDHENMFWYRQDPGLGLRLIYFSYDVKMKEKGDIPEGYSVSREKKERFSLILESASTNQTSMYLCASRGWDTEAFFGQGTRLTVV.

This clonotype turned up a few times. CDR3 in amino acids: CASSYQVSNSPLHF. DNA of the CDR3: TGTGCCAGCAGTTACCAAGTATCAAATTCACCCCTCCACTTT. The J gene is TRBJ1-6, the V gene TRBV6-6; D is uncertain. The germline gives CDR1 MNHNY, CDR2 SVGAGI (reference sequence). Trimming cost V 2 bases and J 7 bases, with 9 bases left between them. This CDR3 is 14 amino acids long.

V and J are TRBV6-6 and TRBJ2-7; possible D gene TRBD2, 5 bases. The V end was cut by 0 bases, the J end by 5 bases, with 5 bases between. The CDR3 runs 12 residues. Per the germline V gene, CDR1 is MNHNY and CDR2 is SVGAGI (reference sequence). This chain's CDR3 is CASSYSEDEQYF. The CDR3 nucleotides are TGTGCCAGCAGTTACTCGGAGGACGAGCAGTACTTC.

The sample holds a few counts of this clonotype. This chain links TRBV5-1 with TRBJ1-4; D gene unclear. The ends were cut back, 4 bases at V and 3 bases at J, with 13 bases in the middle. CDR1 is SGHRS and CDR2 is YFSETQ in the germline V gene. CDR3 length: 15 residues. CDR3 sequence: CASSLSQNPNEKLFF. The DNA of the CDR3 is TGCGCCAGCAGCCTGTCACAGAATCCTAATGAAAAACTGTTTTTT.

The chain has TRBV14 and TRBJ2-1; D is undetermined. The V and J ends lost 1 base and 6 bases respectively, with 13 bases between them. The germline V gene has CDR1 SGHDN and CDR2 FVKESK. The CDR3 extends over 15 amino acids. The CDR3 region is CASSQARTQSNEQFF. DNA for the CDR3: TGTGCCAGCAGCCAAGCTCGAACCCAGAGCAATGAGCAGTTCTTC.

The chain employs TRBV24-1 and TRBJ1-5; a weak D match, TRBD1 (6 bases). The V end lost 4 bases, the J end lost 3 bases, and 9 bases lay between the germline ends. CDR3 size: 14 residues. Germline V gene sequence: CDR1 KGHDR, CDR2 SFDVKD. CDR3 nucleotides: TGTGCCACCAGTGAGGGGACACACAATCAGCCCCAGCATTTT. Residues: CATSEGTHNQPQHF.

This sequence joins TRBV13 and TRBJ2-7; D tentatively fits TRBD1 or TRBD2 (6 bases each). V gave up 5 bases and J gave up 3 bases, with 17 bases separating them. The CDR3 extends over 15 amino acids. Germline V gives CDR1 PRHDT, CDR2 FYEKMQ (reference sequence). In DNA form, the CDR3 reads TGTGCCAGCAGCCCCTTACAGGCGGGACACTACGAGCAGTACTTC. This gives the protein CASSPLQAGHYEQYF.

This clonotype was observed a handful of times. CDR3: CASSQGQGAVQETQYF. The CDR3 nucleotides are TGTGCCAGCAGCCAGGGGCAGGGGGCAGTCCAAGAGACCCAGTACTTC. V usage is TRBV7-9 and J usage is TRBJ2-5, with 8 bases lining up with TRBD1. With V trimmed by 5 bases and J by 1 base, 9 bases remained unmatched. Germline V lookup: CDR1 SEHNR, CDR2 FQNEAQ (reference sequence). There are 16 residues in the CDR3. The full variable domain, with the rest looked up from reference TRBV7-9 and TRBJ2-5, is DTGVSQNPRHKITKRGQNVTFRCDPISEHNRLYWYRQTLGQGPEFLTYFQNEAQLEKSRLLSDRFSAERPKGSFSTLEIQRTEQGDSAMYLCASSQGQGAVQETQYFGPGTRLLVL.

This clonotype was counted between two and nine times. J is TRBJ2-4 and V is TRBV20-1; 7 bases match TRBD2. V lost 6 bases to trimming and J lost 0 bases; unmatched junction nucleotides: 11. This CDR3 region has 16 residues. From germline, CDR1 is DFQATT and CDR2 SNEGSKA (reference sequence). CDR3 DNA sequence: TGCAGTGCCTACTCACTGGGGGGGGTAGCCAAAAACATTCAGTACTTC. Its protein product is CSAYSLGGVAKNIQYF.

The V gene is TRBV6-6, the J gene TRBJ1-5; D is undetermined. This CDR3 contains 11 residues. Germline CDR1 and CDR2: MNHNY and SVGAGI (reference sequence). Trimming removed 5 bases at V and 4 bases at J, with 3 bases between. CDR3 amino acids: CASSTNQPQHF. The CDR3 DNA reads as TGTGCCAGCAGTACTAATCAGCCCCAGCATTTT.

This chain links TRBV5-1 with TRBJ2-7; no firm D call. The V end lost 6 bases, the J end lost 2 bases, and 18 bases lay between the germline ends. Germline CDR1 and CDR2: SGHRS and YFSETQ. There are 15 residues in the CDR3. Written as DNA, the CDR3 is TGCGCCAGCACCTTTGGGGATACGGCCCCCTACGAGCAGTACTTC. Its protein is CASTFGDTAPYEQYF. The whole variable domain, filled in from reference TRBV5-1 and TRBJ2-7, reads KAGVTQTPRYLIKTRGQQVTLSCSPISGHRSVSWYQQTPGQGLQFLFEYFSETQRNKGNFPGRFSGRQFSNSRSEMNVSTLELGDSALYLCASTFGDTAPYEQYFGPGTRLTVT.

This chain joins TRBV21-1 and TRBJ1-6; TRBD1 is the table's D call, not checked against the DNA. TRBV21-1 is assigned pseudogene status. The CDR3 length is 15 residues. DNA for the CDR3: TGTGCCAGCAGCAAGGGACAGGGGACGAATTCACCCCTCCACTTT. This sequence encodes CASSKGQGTNSPLHF.